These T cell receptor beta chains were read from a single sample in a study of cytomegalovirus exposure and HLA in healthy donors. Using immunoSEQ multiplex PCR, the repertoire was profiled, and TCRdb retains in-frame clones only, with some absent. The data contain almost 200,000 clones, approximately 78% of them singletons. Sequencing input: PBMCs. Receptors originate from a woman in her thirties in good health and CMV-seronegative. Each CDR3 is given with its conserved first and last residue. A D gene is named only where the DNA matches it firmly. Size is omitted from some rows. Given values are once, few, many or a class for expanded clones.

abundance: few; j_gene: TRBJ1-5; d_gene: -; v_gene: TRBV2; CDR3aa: CASSEADNRPQHF; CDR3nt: TGTGCCAGCAGTGAAGCAGACAATCGGCCCCAGCATTTT
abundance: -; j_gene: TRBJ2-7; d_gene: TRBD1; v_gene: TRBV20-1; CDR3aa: CSAPRGREQYF; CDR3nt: TGCAGTGCCCCCAGGGGGCGCGAGCAGTACTTC
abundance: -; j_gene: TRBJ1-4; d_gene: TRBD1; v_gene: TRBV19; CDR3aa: CASKGQTNEKLFF; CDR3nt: TGTGCCTCCAAGGGACAGACAAATGAAAAACTGTTTTTT
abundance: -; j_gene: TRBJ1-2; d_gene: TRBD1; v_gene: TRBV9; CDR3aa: CASSTGQGERYGYTF; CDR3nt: TGTGCCAGCAGCACGGGACAGGGGGAAAGATATGGCTACACCTTC
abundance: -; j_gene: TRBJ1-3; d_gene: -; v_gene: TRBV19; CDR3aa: CASSAGTIGNTIYF; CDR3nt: TGTGCCAGTAGCGCCGGGACAATTGGAAACACCATATATTTT
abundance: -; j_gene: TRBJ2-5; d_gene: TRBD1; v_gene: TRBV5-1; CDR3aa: CASRLSGQVTPLRETQYF; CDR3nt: TGCGCCAGCAGACTCTCGGGACAGGTCACCCCCCTTCGGGAGACCCAGTACTTC
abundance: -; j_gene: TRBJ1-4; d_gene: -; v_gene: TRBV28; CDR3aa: CASRLTGPNEKLFF; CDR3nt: TGTGCCAGCAGGCTCACAGGGCCTAATGAAAAACTGTTTTTT
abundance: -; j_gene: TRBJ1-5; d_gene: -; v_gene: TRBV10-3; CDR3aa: CAISRAGYSNQPQHF; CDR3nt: TGTGCCATCAGCAGGGCGGGGTATAGCAATCAGCCCCAGCATTTT
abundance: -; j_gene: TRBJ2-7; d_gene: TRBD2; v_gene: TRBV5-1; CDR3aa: CASSGWTSGRLVLAYEQYF; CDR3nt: TGCGCCAGCAGCGGATGGACTAGCGGGAGGCTAGTTCTCGCCTACGAGCAGTACTTC
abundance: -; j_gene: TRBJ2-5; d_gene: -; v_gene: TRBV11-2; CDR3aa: CASRSAQETQYF; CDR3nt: TGTGCCAGCAGGAGCGCCCAAGAGACCCAGTACTTC
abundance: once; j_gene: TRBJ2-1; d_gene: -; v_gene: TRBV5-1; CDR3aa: CASSLGGAQFF; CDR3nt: TGCGCCAGCAGCTTGGGAGGTGCGCAGTTCTTC
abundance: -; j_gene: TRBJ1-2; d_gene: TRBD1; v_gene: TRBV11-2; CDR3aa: CASSLDGRGQGPSYGYTF; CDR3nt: TGTGCCAGCAGCTTAGATGGAAGGGGACAGGGGCCTTCCTATGGCTACACCTTC
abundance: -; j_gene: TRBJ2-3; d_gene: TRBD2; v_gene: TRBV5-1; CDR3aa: CASSLAAGGPKDTQYF; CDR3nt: TGCGCCAGCAGCTTGGCTGCGGGAGGGCCGAAAGATACGCAGTATTTT
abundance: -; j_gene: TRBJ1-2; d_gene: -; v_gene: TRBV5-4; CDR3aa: CASSLVGVYGYTF; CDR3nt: TGTGCCAGCAGCTTGGTGGGAGTATATGGCTACACCTTC
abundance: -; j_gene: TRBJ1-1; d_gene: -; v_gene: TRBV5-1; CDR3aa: CASSRGTNYPEAFF; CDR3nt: TGCGCCAGCAGCCGTGGGACAAATTACCCTGAAGCTTTCTTT
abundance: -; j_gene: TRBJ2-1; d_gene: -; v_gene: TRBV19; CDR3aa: CASTTLDRESNEQFF; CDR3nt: TGTGCCAGCACTACCCTGGACAGAGAGTCAAATGAGCAGTTCTTC
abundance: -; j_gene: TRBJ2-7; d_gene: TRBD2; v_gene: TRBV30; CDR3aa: CAWRSRPGTSGISYEQYF; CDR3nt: TGTGCCTGGAGGAGTAGACCGGGGACTAGCGGGATCTCCTACGAGCAGTACTTC
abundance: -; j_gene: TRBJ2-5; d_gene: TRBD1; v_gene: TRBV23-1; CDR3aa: CASDLRGLETQYF; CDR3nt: TGCGCCAGCGATCTAAGGGGGCTGGAGACCCAGTACTTC
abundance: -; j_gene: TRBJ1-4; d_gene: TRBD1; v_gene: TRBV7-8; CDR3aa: CASSLDRQGNEKLFF; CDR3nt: TGTGCCAGCAGCTTAGACCGACAGGGGAATGAAAAACTGTTTTTT
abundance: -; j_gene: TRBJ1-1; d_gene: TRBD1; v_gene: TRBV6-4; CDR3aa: CASSVRTGEGEAFF; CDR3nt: TGTGCCAGCAGTGTACGGACAGGAGAGGGGGAAGCTTTCTTT
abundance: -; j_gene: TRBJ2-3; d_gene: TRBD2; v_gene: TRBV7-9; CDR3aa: CASSTGTSGSTDTQYF; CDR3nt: TGTGCCAGCAGCACCGGGACTAGCGGAAGCACAGATACGCAGTATTTT
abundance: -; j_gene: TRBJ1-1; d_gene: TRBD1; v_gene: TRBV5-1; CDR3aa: CASTHGQGGTEAFF; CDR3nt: TGCGCCAGCACCCATGGACAGGGAGGCACTGAAGCTTTCTTT
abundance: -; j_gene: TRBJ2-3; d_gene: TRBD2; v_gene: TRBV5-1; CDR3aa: CASSLTGTSGTDTQYF; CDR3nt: TGCGCCAGCAGCTTGACAGGGACTAGCGGCACAGATACGCAGTATTTT
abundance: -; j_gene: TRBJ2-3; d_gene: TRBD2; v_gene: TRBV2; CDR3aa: CASSTSGGLLTDTQYF; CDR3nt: TGTGCCAGCAGCACTAGCGGGGGCCTACTCACAGATACGCAGTATTTT
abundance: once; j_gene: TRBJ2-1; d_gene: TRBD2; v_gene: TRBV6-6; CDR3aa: CASTLAGGNEQFF; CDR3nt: TGTGCCAGCACTCTAGCGGGGGGCAATGAGCAGTTCTTC
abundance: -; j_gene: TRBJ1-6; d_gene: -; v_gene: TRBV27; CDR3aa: CASSLKSSYNSPLHF; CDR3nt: TGTGCCAGCAGTTTAAAGAGCTCCTATAATTCACCCCTCCACTTT
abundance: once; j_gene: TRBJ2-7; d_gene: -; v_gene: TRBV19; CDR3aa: CASSISHDSYEQYF; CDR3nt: TGTGCCAGTAGTATAAGCCACGACTCCTACGAGCAGTACTTC
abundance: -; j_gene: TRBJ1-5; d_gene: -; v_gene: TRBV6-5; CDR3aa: CASRSDRNSNQPQHF; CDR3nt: TGTGCCAGCAGGTCCGACAGAAATAGCAATCAGCCCCAGCATTTT
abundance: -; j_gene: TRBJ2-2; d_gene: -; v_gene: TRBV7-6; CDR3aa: CASSYSGTGELFF; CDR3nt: TGTGCCAGCAGCTACAGTGGGACCGGGGAGCTGTTTTTT
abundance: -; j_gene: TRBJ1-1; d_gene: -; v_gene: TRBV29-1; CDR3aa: CSVMDRQNTEAFF; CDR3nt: TGCAGCGTGATGGACAGACAGAACACTGAAGCTTTCTTT
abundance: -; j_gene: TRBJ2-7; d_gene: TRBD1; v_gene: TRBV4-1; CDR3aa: CASSQDGTGASYEQYF; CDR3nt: TGCGCCAGCAGCCAAGATGGGACAGGCGCATCCTACGAGCAGTACTTC
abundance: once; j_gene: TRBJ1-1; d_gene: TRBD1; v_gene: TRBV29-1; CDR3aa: CSVSRTGGTEAFF; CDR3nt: TGCAGCGTTTCCCGGACAGGGGGGACTGAAGCTTTCTTT
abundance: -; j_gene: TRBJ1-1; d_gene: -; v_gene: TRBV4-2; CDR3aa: CASSQDRQNTEAFF; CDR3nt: TGTGCCAGCAGCCAAGACCGACAGAACACTGAAGCTTTCTTT
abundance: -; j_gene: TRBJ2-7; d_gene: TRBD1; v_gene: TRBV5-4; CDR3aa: CASSLDSGQDYEQYF; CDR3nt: TGTGCCAGCAGCTTGGACTCGGGACAGGACTACGAGCAGTACTTC
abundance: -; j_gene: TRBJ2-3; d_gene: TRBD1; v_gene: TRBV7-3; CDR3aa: CASSWTGGTDTQYF; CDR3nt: TGTGCCAGCAGCTGGACAGGGGGCACAGATACGCAGTATTTT
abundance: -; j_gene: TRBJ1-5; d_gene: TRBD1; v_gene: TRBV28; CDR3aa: CASSGGGTGNGNQPQHF; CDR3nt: TGTGCCAGCAGTGGAGGGGGGACAGGGAACGGCAATCAGCCCCAGCATTTT
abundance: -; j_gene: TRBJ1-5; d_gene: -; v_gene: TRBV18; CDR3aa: CASSPPSTNSNQPQHF; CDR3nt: TGTGCCAGCTCACCACCTTCCACTAATAGCAATCAGCCCCAGCATTTT
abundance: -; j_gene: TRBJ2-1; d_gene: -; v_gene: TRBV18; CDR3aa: CASSPQYNEQFF; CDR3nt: TGTGCCAGCTCACCCCAATACAATGAGCAGTTCTTC
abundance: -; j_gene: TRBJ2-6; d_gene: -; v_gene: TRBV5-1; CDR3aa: CASSLSRAGANVLTF; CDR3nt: TGCGCCAGCAGCTTGAGCAGGGCTGGGGCCAACGTCCTGACTTTC
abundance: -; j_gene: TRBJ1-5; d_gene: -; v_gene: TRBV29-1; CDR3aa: CSVGGSNQPQHF; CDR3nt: TGCAGCGTTGGCGGTAGCAATCAGCCCCAGCATTTT
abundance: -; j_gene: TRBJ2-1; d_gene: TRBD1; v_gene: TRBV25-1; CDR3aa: CASSAGQGFPNEQFF; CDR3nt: TGTGCCAGCAGTGCGGGACAGGGGTTTCCCAATGAGCAGTTCTTC
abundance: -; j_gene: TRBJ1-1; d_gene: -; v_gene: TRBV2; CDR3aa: CASTHLNREGNTEAFF; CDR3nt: TGTGCCAGCACCCACCTCAACAGGGAGGGGAACACTGAAGCTTTCTTT
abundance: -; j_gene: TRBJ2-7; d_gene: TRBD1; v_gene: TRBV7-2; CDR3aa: CASSLDRGQGEQYF; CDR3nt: TGTGCCAGCAGCTTGGACAGGGGGCAAGGCGAGCAGTACTTC
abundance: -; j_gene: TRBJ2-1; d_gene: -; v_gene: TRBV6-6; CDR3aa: CASRFTGRVYNEQFF; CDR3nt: TGTGCCAGCAGGTTTACAGGGCGGGTGTACAATGAGCAGTTCTTC
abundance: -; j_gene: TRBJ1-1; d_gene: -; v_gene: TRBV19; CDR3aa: CASSIQGLNTEAFF; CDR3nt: TGTGCCAGTAGTATTCAGGGGTTGAACACTGAAGCTTTCTTT
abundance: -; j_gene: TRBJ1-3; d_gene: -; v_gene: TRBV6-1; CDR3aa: CASSEAGGGELNTIYF; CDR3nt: TGTGCCAGCAGTGAAGCGGGTGGAGGGGAACTAAACACCATATATTTT
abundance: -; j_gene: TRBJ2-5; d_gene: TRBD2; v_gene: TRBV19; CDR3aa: CASSRLTGGQETQYF; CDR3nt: TGTGCCAGTAGTCGCCTTACGGGGGGCCAAGAGACCCAGTACTTC